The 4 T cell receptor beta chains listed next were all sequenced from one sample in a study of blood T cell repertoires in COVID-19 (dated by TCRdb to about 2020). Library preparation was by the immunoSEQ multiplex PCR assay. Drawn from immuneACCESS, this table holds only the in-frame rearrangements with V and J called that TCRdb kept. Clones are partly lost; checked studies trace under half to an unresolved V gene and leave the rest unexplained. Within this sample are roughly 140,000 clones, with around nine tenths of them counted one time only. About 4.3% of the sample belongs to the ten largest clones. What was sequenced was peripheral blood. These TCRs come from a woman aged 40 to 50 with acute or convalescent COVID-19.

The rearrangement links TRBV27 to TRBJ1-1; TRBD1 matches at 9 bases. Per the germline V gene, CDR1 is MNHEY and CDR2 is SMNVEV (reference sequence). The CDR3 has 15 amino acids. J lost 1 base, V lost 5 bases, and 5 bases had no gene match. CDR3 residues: CASSPTGGWNTEAFF. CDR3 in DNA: TGTGCCAGCAGTCCTACAGGGGGCTGGAACACTGAAGCTTTCTTT.

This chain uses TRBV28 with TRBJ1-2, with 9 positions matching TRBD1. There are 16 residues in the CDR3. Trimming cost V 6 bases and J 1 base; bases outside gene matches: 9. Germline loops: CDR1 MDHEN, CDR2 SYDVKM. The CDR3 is CASSSSTGGVNYGYTF. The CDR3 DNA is TGTGCCAGCAGCTCTTCTACAGGGGGCGTTAACTATGGCTACACCTTC.

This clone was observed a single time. The CDR3 bases are TGTGCCAGCAGCTCCAGGAACACAGATACGCAGTATTTT. It encodes CASSSRNTDTQYF. The chain is built from TRBV11-3 and TRBJ2-3, with D unresolved. The CDR3 is 13 amino acids. CDR1 and CDR2 from the germline V gene are SGHNT and YENEEA. Trimming left V 4 bases short and J 2 bases short, with 7 bases between.

This CDR3 reads CASSTQGQNNSPLHF. Here the CDR3 DNA reads TGTGCCAGCAGCACACAGGGACAGAATAATTCACCCCTCCACTTT. The rearrangement links TRBV9 to TRBJ1-6; 7 bases line up with TRBD1. This CDR3 has 15 amino acids. The J segment lost 5 bases and the V segment lost 4 bases, leaving 6 bases of the junction unmatched. Germline V lookup: CDR1 SGDLS, CDR2 YYNGEE.